A single sample is the source of the 10 T cell receptor beta chains below, sequenced in a study of cytomegalovirus exposure and HLA in healthy donors. Method: immunoSEQ multiplex PCR; TCRdb's copy keeps in-frame clones and lacks some. The sample holds around 150,000 clones, approximately 90% seen once. Sequenced sample: PBMCs. These receptors were taken from a man younger than 35 in good health and CMV-seronegative.

The rearrangement links TRBV18 to TRBJ2-5; 8 nucleotides agree with TRBD1. The trim removed 0 bases at V and 2 bases at J, leaving 14 bases unmatched. This CDR3 region has 19 residues. CDR1 is KGHSH and CDR2 is LQKENI in the germline V gene. The CDR3 reads CASSPPRQGNLGSQETQYF. CDR3 bases: TGTGCCAGCTCACCACCTAGACAGGGGAACCTGGGGTCTCAAGAGACCCAGTACTTC.

This clone was seen more than once but under ten times. The chain uses TRBV9 and TRBJ2-7, with a possible D match to TRBD2 (6 bases). The CDR3 length is 16 residues. Deletions cut 2 bases from V and 7 bases from J, with 22 bases between. The germline gives CDR1 SGDLS, CDR2 YYNGEE. CDR3 nucleotides: TGTGCCAGCAGCGTGGGCCCGGGGGAGGTGAGGTGGGAGCAGTACTTC. As protein: CASSVGPGEVRWEQYF. Together with reference TRBV9 and TRBJ2-7, the CDR3 gives the full variable domain: DSGVTQTPKHLITATGQRVTLRCSPRSGDLSVYWYQQSLDQGLQFLIQYYNGEERAKGNILERFSAQQFPDLHSELNLSSLELGDSALYFCASSVGPGEVRWEQYFGPGTRLTVT.

The rearrangement uses TRBV5-1 and TRBJ2-5, with 8 bases fitting TRBD2. CDR3 length: 15 residues. Germline V gives CDR1 SGHRS, CDR2 YFSETQ. V was clipped by 0 bases and J by 1 base; unmatched bases: 2. This CDR3 is CASSLGAGAQETQYF. The CDR3 DNA reads TGCGCCAGCAGCTTGGGAGCGGGGGCCCAAGAGACCCAGTACTTC. Together with reference TRBV5-1 and TRBJ2-5, the CDR3 gives the full variable domain: KAGVTQTPRYLIKTRGQQVTLSCSPISGHRSVSWYQQTPGQGLQFLFEYFSETQRNKGNFPGRFSGRQFSNSRSEMNVSTLELGDSALYLCASSLGAGAQETQYFGPGTRLLVL.

V and J are TRBV11-3 and TRBJ2-6, with a tentative D call TRBD2 (5 bases). CDR3 length: 12 amino acids. Germline loops: CDR1 SGHNT, CDR2 YENEEA. V lost 0 bases, J lost 17 bases, and 11 bases lay in between. The CDR3 DNA is TGTGCCAGCAGCTTAGAGGCGGGCAGCTTGACTTTC. Residues: CASSLEAGSLTF.

This clone was seen a few times. The chain links TRBV10-2 to TRBJ2-5, with D possibly matching TRBD2 (6 bases). Germline V gives CDR1 WSHSY, CDR2 SAAADI. With 6 bases removed from V and 4 bases from J, the gap between germline ends came to 9 bases. This CDR3 contains 12 residues. CDR3 protein: CASSGSIETQYF. The CDR3 DNA is TGCGCCAGCAGCGGGAGTATAGAGACCCAGTACTTC.

The chain recombines TRBV27 with TRBJ2-1, with 8 bases matching TRBD2. Germline loops: CDR1 MNHEY, CDR2 SMNVEV (reference sequence). The CDR3 consists of 16 residues. Losses at the gene ends were 2 bases for V and 3 bases for J; bases not matched to a gene: 6. CDR3 sequence: CASSLIAGFIYNEQFF. CDR3 coding DNA: TGTGCCAGCAGTTTAATAGCGGGATTTATCTACAATGAGCAGTTCTTC.

This clone was counted once. This rearrangement joins TRBV10-3 to TRBJ2-2, with 7 nucleotides matching TRBD1. The CDR3 covers 16 residues. With 3 bases clipped from V and 0 bases from J, the junction kept 4 bases outside the gene matches. Germline V CDR1 and CDR2: ENHRY, SYGVKD. CDR3 in DNA: TGTGCCATCAGTGACACCGGGACAGCGAACACCGGGGAGCTGTTTTTT. Protein: CAISDTGTANTGELFF.

The chain uses TRBV5-1 and TRBJ1-6; a possible D gene is TRBD1 (6 bases). Looked up from germline, CDR1 is SGHRS and CDR2 is YFSETQ. Trimming cost V 6 bases and J 0 bases, with 16 bases left between them. This CDR3 spans 17 amino acids. The CDR3 region has the DNA TGCGCCAGCACTCCGAAACCGGACAGCTCCTATAATTCACCCCTCCACTTT. It encodes CASTPKPDSSYNSPLHF.

This clone was detected many times. The V call is TRBV4-2, the J call TRBJ2-1; TRBD2 is a possible D gene (6 bases). Germline CDR1 is LGHNA and CDR2 is YNFKEQ. V lost 0 bases and J lost 9, with 12 bases in between. The CDR3 consists of 14 residues. The CDR3 coding sequence is TGTGCCAGCAGCCAAGAGACCGCGGGAATTGAGCAGTTCTTC. Encoded protein: CASSQETAGIEQFF.

The J gene is TRBJ2-7, the V gene TRBV29-1; a possible D gene is TRBD1 (5 bases). Germline V gene lookup returns CDR1 SQVTM and CDR2 ANQGSEA. The germline V and J ends were trimmed by 7 bases and 2 bases, with 15 bases remaining between them. CDR3 length: 13 residues. The CDR3 nucleotides read TGCAGCGGAAAGGGGCAGGGTACCTACGAGCAGTACTTC. It specifies CSGKGQGTYEQYF.